These 25 T cell receptor beta chains were sequenced from one sample in a study of OX40 agonist ivuxolimab in advanced cancers. Some clones are missing from TCRdb's copy, which holds only in-frame ones; the method was immunoSEQ multiplex PCR. The sample lists around 94,000 clones; 70% to 85% were seen once. Sequenced material: CD4+ or CD8+ T cells sorted from blood, taken in a trial of the OX40 agonist ivuxolimab. These receptors came from an adult with an advanced solid tumor such as melanoma, head and neck, liver or kidney cancer.

The V call is TRBV30, the J call TRBJ2-1, with 8 bases aligning to TRBD2. This CDR3 is 13 amino acids long. The V and J ends lost 4 bases and 7 bases, in that order; junction bases with no gene match: 6. Germline loops: CDR1 GTSNPN, CDR2 SVGIG (reference sequence). The CDR3 DNA reads TGTGCCTGGACGTTCGGGAGGGCAAATGAGCAGTTCTTC. Its protein product is CAWTFGRANEQFF.

The chain uses TRBV7-2 and TRBJ2-1; D may match TRBD1 or TRBD2 (5 bases each). With 5 bases removed from V and 5 bases from J, the gap between germline ends came to 16 bases. CDR3 length equals 15 residues. Germline CDR1 is SGHTA and CDR2 is FQGNSA. CDR3 in DNA: TGTGCCAGCAGCCCGGCTGGGGGATTGGACAATGAGCAGTTCTTC. Translation gives CASSPAGGLDNEQFF. The full variable domain, in which reference TRBV7-2 and TRBJ2-1 provide the parts outside the CDR3, is GAGVSQSPSNKVTEKGKDVELRCDPISGHTALYWYRQSLGQGLEFLIYFQGNSAPDKSGLPSDRFSAERTGGSVSTLTIQRTQQEDSAVYLCASSPAGGLDNEQFFGPGTRLTVL.

The chain uses TRBV10-3 and TRBJ2-7; no reliable D call. Between the trimmed V and J ends, which lost 3 bases and 6 bases, there was a span of 15 bases. The CDR3 sequence is 14 residues long. Germline CDR1 ENHRY, CDR2 SYGVKD. CDR3 sequence: CAISESLARTEQYF. CDR3 sequence (DNA): TGTGCCATCAGTGAATCATTGGCGAGGACCGAGCAGTACTTC.

This chain links TRBV30 with TRBJ1-5; D unresolved. V dropped 0 bases and J dropped 7 bases, with 7 bases sitting between them. The CDR3 runs 12 residues. The germline gives CDR1 GTSNPN, CDR2 SVGIG (reference sequence). CDR3 sequence reads: CAWSVEEQPQHF. For the CDR3, the DNA is TGTGCCTGGAGTGTAGAGGAGCAGCCCCAGCATTTT.

This clone showed up just a few times. This chain connects TRBV6-4 to TRBJ2-3, with 8 positions matching TRBD2. The CDR3 runs 14 residues. Per the germline V gene, CDR1 is MRHNA and CDR2 is SNTAGT. Trimming removed 4 bases from V and 0 bases from J; junction bases left unmatched: 0. In nucleotides, the CDR3 is TGTGCCAGCAGTGCTAGCGGGAGCACAGATACGCAGTATTTT. It codes for CASSASGSTDTQYF.

V is TRBV30 and J is TRBJ1-5, with 7 bases lining up with TRBD1. Germline CDR1 GTSNPN, CDR2 SVGIG (reference sequence). There are 17 residues in the CDR3. J was trimmed by 4 bases and V by 0 bases; bases with no gene match: 12. CDR3 residues: CAWSVGRLGQVNQPQHF. The DNA of the CDR3 is TGTGCCTGGAGTGTGGGTCGATTAGGACAGGTAAATCAGCCCCAGCATTTT.

The rearrangement joins TRBV4-2 to TRBJ1-5; D gene unclear. CDR3 length equals 13 residues. Trimming left V 5 bases short and J 9 bases short, with 14 bases between. In germline, CDR1 is LGHNA, CDR2 YNFKEQ. Here the CDR3 DNA reads TGTGCCAGCAGCTACTTCAACGGTGGGCCCCAGCATTTT. Translated, it gives CASSYFNGGPQHF.

The V and J genes are TRBV9 and TRBJ2-1; weak D call: TRBD2 (6 bases). CDR1 is SGDLS, CDR2 YYNGEE, per germline. Trimming removed 3 bases from V and 5 bases from J, with 6 bases in between. The CDR3 is 12 residues long. In DNA form, the CDR3 reads TGTGCCAGCAGCGCTAGCGACAATGAGCAGTTCTTC. This translates into CASSASDNEQFF.

This clone has a handful of counts. The genes are TRBV5-1 and TRBJ2-6; D remains unclear. Germline V lookup: CDR1 SGHRS, CDR2 YFSETQ. The V end was cut by 0 bases, the J end by 7 bases, with 14 bases between. The CDR3 runs to 16 residues. CDR3 region: CASSLGQPSRANVLTF. The CDR3, as DNA: TGCGCCAGCAGCTTGGGGCAGCCCTCTAGAGCCAACGTCCTGACTTTC.

V and J are TRBV6-5 and TRBJ1-1; 8 bases agree with TRBD1. V was pared by 5 bases and J by 3 bases, with 5 bases of the junction left unmatched. CDR3 length equals 14 residues. Germline CDR1 reads MNHEY; CDR2 reads SVGAGI. The CDR3 is CASSNPGGYTEAFF. CDR3 nucleotides: TGTGCCAGCAGTAATCCAGGGGGCTACACTGAAGCTTTCTTT.

The chain has TRBV5-4 and TRBJ1-1; perhaps TRBD1 as D (6 bases). Between the trimmed V and J ends, which lost 6 bases and 0 bases, there was a span of 21 bases. The CDR3 extends over 17 amino acids. Looked up from germline, CDR1 is SGHNT and CDR2 is YYREEE (reference sequence). The CDR3 protein is CASNHFRGRGMNTEAFF. The CDR3 DNA reads as TGTGCCAGCAACCACTTCCGGGGGCGCGGGATGAACACTGAAGCTTTCTTT.

This clone has only one observation. The J gene is TRBJ1-5, the V gene TRBV28; D unresolved. This CDR3 region has 14 residues. Germline CDR1 MDHEN, CDR2 SYDVKM. V lost 5 bases and J 10 bases, leaving 18 bases between the germline ends. CDR3 residues: CASSTSSVISPQHF. Here the CDR3 DNA reads TGTGCCAGCAGTACTTCCTCGGTAATCAGCCCCCAGCATTTT.

The chain combines TRBV6-6 with TRBJ1-4; 7 bases align to TRBD1. CDR3 length: 13 residues. CDR1 and CDR2 from the germline V gene are MNHNY and SVGAGI (reference sequence). The V segment lost 7 bases and the J segment 7 bases; nucleotides outside the gene matches: 6. Written as DNA, the CDR3 is TGTGCCAGCATCCAGGGGGGGGCTGAAAAACTGTTTTTT. It is translated as CASIQGGAEKLFF.

V gene TRBV19 combines with J gene TRBJ2-1, with TRBD2 identical over 12 bases. CDR3 size: 15 residues. CDR1 is LNHDA, CDR2 SQIVND, per germline (reference sequence). With 5 bases clipped from V and 7 bases from J, the junction kept 6 bases outside the gene matches. The CDR3 loop is CASSLTSGSENEQFF. The CDR3 bases are TGTGCCAGTAGTTTGACTAGCGGGAGTGAAAATGAGCAGTTCTTC.

The rearrangement uses TRBV28 and TRBJ2-3; tentatively, D is TRBD1 (6 bases). This CDR3 has 18 amino acids. With 2 bases removed from V and 4 bases from J, the gap between germline ends came to 22 bases. Per the germline V gene, CDR1 is MDHEN and CDR2 is SYDVKM. CDR3 DNA: TGTGCCAGCAGTTTACGGGACACAGCCTTTTTGGTGCCAGATACGCAGTATTTT. This encodes CASSLRDTAFLVPDTQYF.

The gene calls are TRBV28 and TRBJ2-5; 10 positions agree with TRBD2. CDR1 and CDR2 from the germline V gene are MDHEN and SYDVKM. The CDR3 contains 14 residues. V shed 6 bases, J shed 6 bases, and the junction held 7 bases outside the gene matches. The CDR3 DNA is TGTGCCAGCAGCCCAGCGGGAGGGCGAAAGACCCAGTACTTC. As protein: CASSPAGGRKTQYF. The full variable domain, in which reference TRBV28 and TRBJ2-5 provide the parts outside the CDR3, is DVKVTQSSRYLVKRTGEKVFLECVQDMDHENMFWYRQDPGLGLRLIYFSYDVKMKEKGDIPEGYSVSREKKERFSLILESASTNQTSMYLCASSPAGGRKTQYFGPGTRLLVL.

The chain couples TRBV28 to TRBJ2-7; possible D gene TRBD1, 6 bases. The V end lost 1 base, the J end lost 5 bases, and 18 bases lay between the germline ends. From germline, CDR1 is MDHEN and CDR2 SYDVKM. The CDR3 is 16 residues long. The CDR3 spells CASSLYLSGAHDEQYF. CDR3 DNA sequence: TGTGCCAGCAGTTTATATCTTTCAGGGGCCCACGACGAGCAGTACTTC.

This clone was seen a single time. This rearrangement joins TRBV25-1 to TRBJ2-7, with 9 bases matching TRBD1. The CDR3 extends over 13 amino acids. CDR1 MGHDK and CDR2 SYGVNS come from the germline V gene. V gave up 6 bases and J gave up 6 bases; unmatched junction bases: 6. This chain's CDR3 is CASRFGTGREQYF. The CDR3 region has the DNA TGTGCCAGCAGGTTTGGGACAGGGCGCGAGCAGTACTTC.

This clone was detected only a few times. J is TRBJ2-2 and V is TRBV2; no definite D call. The CDR3 has 13 residues. The V gene lost 4 bases and the J gene lost 3 bases, with 6 bases spanning the gap. The V gene's germline CDR1 is SNHLY and CDR2 FYNNEI. The CDR3 region has the DNA TGTGCCAGCAGTGTTATCGACACCGGGGAGCTGTTTTTT. Its protein product is CASSVIDTGELFF.

This clone came up many times. The rearrangement joins TRBV6-1 to TRBJ2-7, with TRBD1 matching 8 bases. Germline CDR1 MNHNS, CDR2 SASEGT. V shed 6 bases, J shed 5 bases, and the junction held 9 bases outside the gene matches. The CDR3 covers 14 residues. The CDR3 spells CASSRTGTFDEQYF. CDR3 DNA sequence: TGTGCCAGCAGCCGGACAGGGACGTTCGACGAGCAGTACTTC.

Written as DNA, the CDR3 is TGCGCCAGCAGCCGCCGAGTGGGGGGGAGCACAGATACGCAGTATTTT. Encoded protein: CASSRRVGGSTDTQYF. The V and J genes are TRBV4-1 and TRBJ2-3; 7 bases are a match to TRBD2. Germline trimming cut 4 bases from V and 0 bases from J; bases unmatched to any gene: 7. This CDR3 has 16 residues. Germline CDR1 reads MGHRA; CDR2 reads YSYEKL.

This chain connects TRBV5-8 to TRBJ1-2; no clear D gene. Trimming stripped 3 bases from V and 2 bases from J, with 8 bases between. This CDR3 contains 13 residues. Germline V gene lookup returns CDR1 SGHTS and CDR2 YDEGEE. Here the CDR3 reads CASSYGRNYGYTF. The CDR3 bases are TGTGCCAGCAGCTACGGACGGAACTATGGCTACACCTTC.

This clone was counted a single time. This chain connects TRBV2 to TRBJ2-2; 7 bases are shared with TRBD1. From germline, CDR1 is SNHLY and CDR2 FYNNEI. The length of the CDR3 is 15 residues. V trimming: 6 bases; J trimming: 7 bases; junction bases outside the gene matches: 11. CDR3 sequence: CASRTKQGLSGELFF. DNA for the CDR3: TGTGCCAGCAGAACGAAACAGGGGCTTAGCGGGGAGCTGTTTTTT.

In this sample, this clone turned up a few times. The V call is TRBV2, the J call TRBJ2-7; possibly TRBD1 or TRBD2 for D (5 bases each). Between the trimmed V and J ends, which lost 4 bases and 1 base, there was a span of 14 bases. The CDR3 loop spans 15 amino acids. Germline CDR1 SNHLY, CDR2 FYNNEI. CDR3 amino acids: CASSGDQRGSYEQYF. CDR3 sequence (DNA): TGTGCCAGCAGTGGGGACCAACGAGGGTCCTACGAGCAGTACTTC.

V gene TRBV7-6 combines with J gene TRBJ2-3; 9 bases map to TRBD1. This CDR3 has 16 amino acids. Unmatched junction bases numbered 10, after V lost 5 bases and J lost 4 bases. Germline V lookup: CDR1 SGHVS, CDR2 FNYEAQ. DNA for the CDR3: TGTGCCAGCAGCCCCGAGACAGGGGGAGGTGCAGATACGCAGTATTTT. This sequence encodes CASSPETGGGADTQYF.